The rows below give T cell receptor beta chains drawn from one sample of a study of OX40 agonist ivuxolimab in advanced cancers. TCRdb's copy holds only in-frame clones and misses some; the assay was immunoSEQ multiplex PCR. The sample has roughly 75,000 clones, about four fifths seen once; the top ten hold less than 0.85%. The material sequenced was CD4+ or CD8+ T cells sorted from blood, taken in a trial of the OX40 agonist ivuxolimab. The receptors come from an adult with an advanced solid tumor such as melanoma, head and neck, liver or kidney cancer. The CDR3 runs from the conserved cysteine through the conserved F or W. Fields, in order: clone size, J gene, V gene, D gene, CDR3 DNA, CDR3 protein. A D gene is named only where the DNA matches it firmly. Not all rows give a size; the values are once, few, many and, for expanded clones, a class.

. | TRBJ2-3 | TRBV10-1 | . | TGCGCCAGCAGTGCAGTGGGCCAGAGTATACAGTATTTT | CASSAVGQSIQYF
. | TRBJ2-7 | TRBV5-1 | . | TGCGCCAGCAGCTTGGGGCAGGTGCACAACGAGCAGTACTTC | CASSLGQVHNEQYF
few | TRBJ2-1 | TRBV6-5 | . | TGTGCCAGCAAGGGGGGCCCTTACAATGAGCAGTTCTTC | CASKGGPYNEQFF
once | TRBJ2-7 | TRBV6-1 | . | TGTGCCAGCAGTGCCCCAGGGAACGAGCAGTACTTC | CASSAPGNEQYF
. | TRBJ2-7 | TRBV28 | . | TGTGCCAGCAGACCTGGACAGACCTACGAGCAGTACTTC | CASRPGQTYEQYF
. | TRBJ2-3 | TRBV4-3 | . | TGCGCCAGCAGCCAAGGGGACCAGGGGCGTGATACGCAGTATTTT | CASSQGDQGRDTQYF
. | TRBJ2-5 | TRBV5-1 | TRBD1 | TGCGCCAGCAGAAAACAGGCCGGGACAGGGGAAAAGACCCAGTACTTC | CASRKQAGTGEKTQYF
. | TRBJ2-7 | TRBV2 | . | TGTGCCAGCAGTCAGCGGCTTGCCTACGAGCAGTACTTC | CASSQRLAYEQYF
. | TRBJ1-1 | TRBV5-1 | . | TGCGCCAGCAGGGACAGTACTAAAGCTTTCTTT | CASRDSTKAFF
once | TRBJ1-2 | TRBV19 | TRBD1 | TGTGCCAGTACCCAAACAGGGGCTACTAACTATGGCTACACCTTC | CASTQTGATNYGYTF
few | TRBJ2-7 | TRBV5-6 | . | TGTGCCAGCAGCCGGGGCGGACTACGCCCCTCCTACGAGCAGTACTTC | CASSRGGLRPSYEQYF
. | TRBJ2-4 | TRBV7-6 | . | TGTGCCAGCAGCCTTCGAGAGGGAAACATTCAGTACTTC | CASSLREGNIQYF
. | TRBJ1-4 | TRBV11-2 | . | TGTGCCAGCAGCTCCGGTGAATTGGAAAAACTGTTTTTT | CASSSGELEKLFF
. | TRBJ1-2 | TRBV10-3 | . | TGTGCCATCAGAGCTCAGTTGGACGGAGCGCGAGGCTACACCTTC | CAIRAQLDGARGYTF
few | TRBJ1-2 | TRBV5-4 | . | TGTGCCAGCAGCTTGCGGCACTTTAACTATGGCTACACCTTC | CASSLRHFNYGYTF
. | TRBJ2-3 | TRBV7-3 | . | TGTGCCAGCAGCCCCGGGGGGCGAGATACGCAGTATTTT | CASSPGGRDTQYF
. | TRBJ1-5 | TRBV19 | . | TGTGCCAGTAGCTTGACCGGGTTCTTCCCGGGGATAGAGCCCCAGCATTTT | CASSLTGFFPGIEPQHF
. | TRBJ1-1 | TRBV21-1 | . | . | CASSVGQGAEAFF
. | TRBJ1-1 | TRBV30 | TRBD1 | TGTGCCTGGAGTGGGACAGGGAACACTGAAGCTTTCTTT | CAWSGTGNTEAFF
. | TRBJ1-1 | TRBV7-8 | . | TGTGCCAGCAGTATGGGGCGAAACACTGAAGCTTTCTTT | CASSMGRNTEAFF
. | TRBJ2-3 | TRBV7-9 | TRBD2 | TGTGCCAGCAGCCCAACGACTAGCGGGAGGGCCAAATCCACAGATACGCAGTATTTT | CASSPTTSGRAKSTDTQYF
. | TRBJ1-2 | TRBV10-2 | . | TGCGCCAGCAGTTCGATCGGGGAGGGCTCTGGCTACACCTTC | CASSSIGEGSGYTF